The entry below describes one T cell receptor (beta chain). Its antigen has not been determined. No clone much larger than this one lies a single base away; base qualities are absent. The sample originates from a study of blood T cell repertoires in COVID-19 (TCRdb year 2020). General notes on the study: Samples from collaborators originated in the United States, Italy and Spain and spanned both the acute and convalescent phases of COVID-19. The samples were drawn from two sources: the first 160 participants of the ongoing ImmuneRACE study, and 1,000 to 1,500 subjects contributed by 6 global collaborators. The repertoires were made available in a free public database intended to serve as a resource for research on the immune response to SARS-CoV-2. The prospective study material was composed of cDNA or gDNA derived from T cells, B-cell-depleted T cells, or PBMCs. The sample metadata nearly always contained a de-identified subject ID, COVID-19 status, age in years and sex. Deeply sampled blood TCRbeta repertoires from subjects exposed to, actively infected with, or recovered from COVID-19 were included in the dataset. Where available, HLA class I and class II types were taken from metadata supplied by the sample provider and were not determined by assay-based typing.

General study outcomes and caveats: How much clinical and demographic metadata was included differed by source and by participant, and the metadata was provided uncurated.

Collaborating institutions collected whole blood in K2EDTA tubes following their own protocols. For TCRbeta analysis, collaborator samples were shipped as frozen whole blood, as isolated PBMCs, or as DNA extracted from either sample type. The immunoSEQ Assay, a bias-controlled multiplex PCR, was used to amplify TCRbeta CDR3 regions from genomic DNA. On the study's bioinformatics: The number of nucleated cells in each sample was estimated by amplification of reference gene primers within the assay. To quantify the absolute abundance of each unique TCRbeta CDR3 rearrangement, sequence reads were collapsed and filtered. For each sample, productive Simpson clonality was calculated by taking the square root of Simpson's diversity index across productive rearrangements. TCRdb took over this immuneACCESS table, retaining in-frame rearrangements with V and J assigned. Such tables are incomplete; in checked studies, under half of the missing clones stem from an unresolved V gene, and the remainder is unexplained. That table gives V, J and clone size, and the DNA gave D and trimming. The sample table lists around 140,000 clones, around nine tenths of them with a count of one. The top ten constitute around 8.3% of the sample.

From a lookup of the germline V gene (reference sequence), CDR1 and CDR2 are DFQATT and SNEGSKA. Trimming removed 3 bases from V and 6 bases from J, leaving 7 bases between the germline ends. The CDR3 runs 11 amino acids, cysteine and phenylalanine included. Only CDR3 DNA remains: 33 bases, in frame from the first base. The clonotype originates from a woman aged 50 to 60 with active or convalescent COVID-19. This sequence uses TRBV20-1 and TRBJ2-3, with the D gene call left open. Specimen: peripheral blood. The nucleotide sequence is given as TGCAGTGCTAGTGGGCAGGATACGCAGTATTTT. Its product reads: CSASGQDTQYF.